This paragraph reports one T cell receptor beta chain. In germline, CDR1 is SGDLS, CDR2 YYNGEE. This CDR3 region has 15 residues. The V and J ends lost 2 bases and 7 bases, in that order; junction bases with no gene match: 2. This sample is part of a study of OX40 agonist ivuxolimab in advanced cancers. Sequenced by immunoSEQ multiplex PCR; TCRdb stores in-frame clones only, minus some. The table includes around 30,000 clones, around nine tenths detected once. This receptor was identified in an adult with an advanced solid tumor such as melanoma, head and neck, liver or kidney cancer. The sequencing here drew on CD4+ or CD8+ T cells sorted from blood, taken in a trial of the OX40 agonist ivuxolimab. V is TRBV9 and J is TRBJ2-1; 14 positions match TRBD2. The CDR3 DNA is TGTGCCAGCAGCGTCGGGACTAGCGGGAGAAATGAGCAGTTCTTC. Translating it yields CASSVGTSGRNEQFF.